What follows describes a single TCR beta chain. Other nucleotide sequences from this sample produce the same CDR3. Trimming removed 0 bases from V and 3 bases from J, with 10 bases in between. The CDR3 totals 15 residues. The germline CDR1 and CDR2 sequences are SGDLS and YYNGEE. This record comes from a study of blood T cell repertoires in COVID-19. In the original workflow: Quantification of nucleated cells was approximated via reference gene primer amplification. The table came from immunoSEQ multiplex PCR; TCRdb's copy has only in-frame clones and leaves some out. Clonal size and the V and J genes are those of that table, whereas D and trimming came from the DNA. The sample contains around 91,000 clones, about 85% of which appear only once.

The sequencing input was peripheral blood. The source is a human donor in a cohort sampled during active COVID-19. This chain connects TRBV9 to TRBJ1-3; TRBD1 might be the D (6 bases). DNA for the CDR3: TGTGCCAGCAGCGTAGCAGGGGTTGGTGGAAACACCATATATTTT. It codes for CASSVAGVGGNTIYF.